A single sample is the source of the 30 T cell receptor beta chains below, sequenced in a study of T cell clonality in common variable immunodeficiency. Assay used: immunoSEQ multiplex PCR; TCRdb lists only in-frame clones, some missing. This sample has about 52,000 clones, each found more than once. Sequenced input: peripheral blood mononuclear cells. These receptors originate from a person aged 18 to 75 in good health.

This clone has a count of ten or more. CDR3: CASALQGGGTYEQYF. The part of the CDR3 DNA that was read is TGTGCCAGCGCATTACAGGGGGGAGGAACCTACGAG. The V and J genes are TRBV6-2 or TRBV6-3 and TRBJ2-7, with 8 bases matching TRBD1. The read stops 3 residues short of the end of the CDR3; the missing end is completed from the germline J gene. CDR1 is MNHEY, CDR2 SVGEGT, per germline. This CDR3 is built from 15 residues. V shed 8 bases and J 2 bases; nucleotides not matched to a gene: 11.

At least ten counts were recorded for this clone. The read gets to within 3 residues of the CDR3 end, and the germline J gene fills in the rest. This sequence joins TRBV10-3 and TRBJ1-3; TRBD1 aligns across 9 bases. Germline CDR1 and CDR2: ENHRY and SYGVKD. Trimming took 3 bases from V and 4 from J; bases not matched to a gene: 13. The CDR3 has 18 amino acids. The covered CDR3 bases are TGTGCCATCAGTGATCCTCTACGGGGACAGGGTGCAGGAAACACC. Translated: CAISDPLRGQGAGNT. The CDR3 in its entirety is CAISDPLRGQGAGNTIYF.

This clone was seen ten or more times. A read error may produce the germline difference seen at one junction end. From the germline J gene comes the end of the CDR3, since the read stops 3 residues before it. This chain connects TRBV20-1 to TRBJ2-6; maybe TRBD1 (6 bases). Germline CDR1 and CDR2: DFQATT and SNEGSKA (reference sequence). This CDR3 comprises 12 residues. CDR3 residues: CSASSGVNVLTF. CDR3 DNA, as far as it was read: TGCAGTGCTAGTTCAGGGGTCAACGTC.

This clone was seen many times. The read terminates 3 residues ahead of where the CDR3 ends, so the germline J gene completes it. The rearrangement uses TRBV20-1 and TRBJ1-5; 7 bases are a match to TRBD1. This CDR3 is 14 amino acids long. Germline V gives CDR1 DFQATT, CDR2 SNEGSKA (reference sequence). J gave up 4 bases and V 5 bases, and 8 bases lay outside the gene matches. Partial CDR3 DNA: TGCAGTGCTTTAACAGGGGTAGTAAATCAGCCC. It translates to CSALTGVVNQP. The whole CDR3 region reads CSALTGVVNQPQHF.

There are many counts of this clone. Coverage ceases 3 residues before the CDR3 finishes, and the germline J gene fills in the end. Other DNA variants within this sample encode the same CDR3. The rearrangement uses TRBV20-1 and TRBJ2-2; 8 bases map to TRBD1. Trimming cost V 2 bases and J 1 base; bases outside gene matches: 3. There are 15 residues in the CDR3. Per germline, CDR1 DFQATT and CDR2 SNEGSKA (reference sequence). The CDR3 reads CSARPGTGNTGELFF. The sequenced part of the CDR3 DNA is TGCAGTGCTAGACCCGGGACAGGGAACACCGGGGAG.

This clone was recorded a few times. CDR3 protein: CSARFSGTDTQYF. The sequenced CDR3 bases are TGCAGTGCTAGATTCTCAGGGACAGATACG. This chain links TRBV20-1 with TRBJ2-3, with D possibly matching TRBD1 (5 bases). The CDR3 is cut off 3 residues early in the read; its end comes from the germline J gene. The CDR3 has 13 amino acids. From germline, CDR1 is DFQATT and CDR2 SNEGSKA (reference sequence). The germline V and J ends were trimmed by 2 bases and 3 bases, with 9 bases remaining between them.

The sample holds many counts of this clone. With the read ending 3 residues before the CDR3 end, the germline J gene is used to fill in that end. V and J are TRBV20-1 and TRBJ2-1, with TRBD1 matching over 9 bases. The V segment lost 2 bases and the J segment 9 bases; nucleotides outside the gene matches: 8. Germline-derived CDR1 and CDR2 are DFQATT and SNEGSKA (reference sequence). This CDR3 comprises 14 residues. CDR3 region: CSARLSGQGFEQFF. The sequenced part of the CDR3 DNA is TGCAGTGCTAGACTTTCGGGACAGGGTTTTGAG.

The sample holds many counts of this clone. Read data end 3 residues before the CDR3 end; the end is taken from the germline J gene. The gene calls are TRBV19 and TRBJ1-4; no clear D gene. Per the germline V gene, CDR1 is LNHDA and CDR2 is SQIVND (reference sequence). CDR3 length: 13 amino acids. The V and J ends lost 7 bases and 8 bases respectively, with 14 bases between them. The chain's CDR3 is CASTLRTEEKLFF. CDR3 DNA, as far as it was read: TGTGCCAGTACCCTACGGACTGAAGAAAAA.

This clone was counted only a few times. From the germline J gene comes the end of the CDR3, since the read stops 3 residues before it. The chain uses TRBV7-9 and TRBJ2-2, with D possibly matching TRBD1 (6 bases). Germline V CDR1 and CDR2: SEHNR, FQNEAQ (reference sequence). This CDR3 region has 14 residues. CDR3 region: CASSLVGAGEKLFF. The part of the CDR3 DNA that was read is TGTGCCAGCAGCTTAGTGGGGGCAGGTGAAAAG.

CDR3 DNA, as far as it was read: TGTGCCAGTAGTATTGTGCGGGGGGAGGGAACAGATACC. It yields the protein CASSIVRGEGTDT. In full, the CDR3 reads CASSIVRGEGTDTYTF. The genes are TRBV19 and TRBJ1-2; TRBD1 might be the D (5 bases). The read ends 3 residues shy of where the CDR3 ends; the end is completed using the germline J gene. This CDR3 is built from 16 residues. Germline lookup yields CDR1 LNHDA and CDR2 SQIVND (reference sequence).

This clone was detected many times. The read falls 3 residues short of the CDR3 end, and the missing part is taken from the germline J gene. The gene calls are TRBV6-1 and TRBJ2-1, with D unresolved. Trimming pared 2 bases from V and 5 bases from J, leaving 4 bases between. CDR1 is MNHNS, CDR2 SASEGT, per germline. The CDR3 totals 12 residues. CDR3 DNA, as far as it was read: TGTGCCAGCAGTGAACCAGACAATGAG. Translating it yields CASSEPDNE. The entire CDR3 protein is CASSEPDNEQFF.

The sample holds many counts of this clone. The read ends 3 residues shy of where the CDR3 ends; the end is completed using the germline J gene. The rearrangement joins TRBV5-8 to TRBJ2-5, with D maybe TRBD1 (5 bases). This CDR3 region has 14 residues. V was clipped by 4 bases and J by 3 bases, with 13 bases between them. Per germline, CDR1 SGHTS and CDR2 YDEGEE. Incomplete CDR3 DNA: TGTGCCAGCAGCCAATGGCAGGGCAAAGAGACC. Translated: CASSQWQGKET. The CDR3 in full is CASSQWQGKETQYF.

This clone was counted at least ten times. The read is 3 residues too short to cover the CDR3 end, so that end is filled in from the germline J gene. The gene calls are TRBV5-4 and TRBJ2-3, with a weak D call TRBD1 (7 bases). From germline, CDR1 is SGHNT and CDR2 YYREEE (reference sequence). Trimming took 2 bases from V and 6 from J, leaving 16 bases between them. The CDR3 consists of 15 residues. The CDR3 bases that were read are TGTGCCAGCAGCTTTAGCAGGGGGGCCGGGGATACG. It is translated as CASSFSRGAGDT. In full, the CDR3 reads CASSFSRGAGDTQYF.

This clone was seen ten or more times. The read terminates 3 residues before the CDR3 end, so the remaining end is supplied by the germline J gene. This rearrangement joins TRBV20-1 to TRBJ2-7; 9 nucleotides agree with TRBD1. There are 14 residues in the CDR3. The trim removed 6 bases at V and 4 bases at J, leaving 10 bases unmatched. The germline V gene has CDR1 DFQATT and CDR2 SNEGSKA (reference sequence). The CDR3 sequence is CSATDRGSTYEQYF. CDR3 DNA, as far as it was read: TGCAGTGCGACAGACAGGGGGTCGACTTACGAG.

This clone was recorded at least ten times. The sequence runs out 3 residues before the end of the CDR3; the remainder is reconstructed from the germline J gene. The chain recombines TRBV19 with TRBJ2-7; D is unresolved. Trimming stripped 4 bases from V and 4 bases from J, with 14 bases between. Germline V gene lookup returns CDR1 LNHDA and CDR2 SQIVND (reference sequence). This CDR3 is built from 14 residues. CDR3 DNA, as far as it was read: TGTGCCAGTAGTACTGGGCCGAGGAGATACGAG. It codes for CASSTGPRRYE. The entire CDR3 reads CASSTGPRRYEQYF.

This clone appeared many times. The read terminates 3 residues before the CDR3 end, so the remaining end is supplied by the germline J gene. V is TRBV20-1 and J is TRBJ2-3; 7 positions match TRBD2. The CDR3 consists of 13 residues. CDR1 and CDR2 from the germline V gene are DFQATT and SNEGSKA (reference sequence). This chain's CDR3 is CSPAGRRVDTQYF. The sequenced part of the CDR3 DNA is TGCAGCCCAGCGGGGAGGAGAGTAGATACG.

This clone occurred a few times. The read finishes 3 residues shy of the CDR3 end, and the germline J gene is used to complete it. The V call is TRBV5-5, the J call TRBJ2-7; TRBD2 might be the D (6 bases). The CDR3 is 13 residues long. V was cut by 4 bases and J by 2 bases, with 10 bases left in between. Germline loops: CDR1 SGHKS, CDR2 YYEKEE (reference sequence). CDR3 in amino acids: CASSRGKTYEQYF. Partial CDR3 DNA: TGTGCCAGCAGCCGCGGGAAAACCTACGAG.

Many counts were recorded for this clone. The read stops 3 residues short of the end of the CDR3; the missing end is completed from the germline J gene. This rearrangement joins TRBV11-3 to TRBJ2-5; 7 nucleotides match TRBD1. Germline CDR1 and CDR2: SGHNT and YENEEA. Trimming cost V 5 bases and J 4 bases; bases outside gene matches: 7. The CDR3 runs to 14 residues. The CDR3 sequence is CASSPDRDGETQYF. The CDR3 DNA, read in part, is TGTGCCAGCAGCCCTGACAGGGATGGAGAGACC.

In its sample, this clone was seen many times. The read ends 3 residues early relative to the CDR3; the germline J gene fills the gap. The rearrangement links TRBV6-2 or TRBV6-3 to TRBJ2-1; 9 positions agree with TRBD2. Germline V gives CDR1 MNHEY, CDR2 SVGEGT. The trim removed 2 bases at V and 9 bases at J, leaving 5 bases unmatched. The CDR3 is 14 amino acids. CDR3 DNA, as far as it was read: TGTGCCAGCAGTTACGGGCTAGCGGGAAGTGAG. It yields the protein CASSYGLAGSE. The entire CDR3 protein is CASSYGLAGSEQFF.

About this clone itself: The read halts 3 residues ahead of the CDR3 end, with the missing end drawn from the germline J gene. The chain joins TRBV6-2 or TRBV6-3 to TRBJ2-7; 8 bases fit TRBD2. Germline V CDR1 and CDR2: MNHEY, SVGEGT. V trimming: 6 bases; J trimming: 4 bases; junction bases outside the gene matches: 17. The CDR3 is made up of 17 amino acids. The sequenced CDR3 bases are TGTGCCAGCAGCCCAAAGAAAACGAGCGGGAGTTTATACGAG. Its translation is CASSPKKTSGSLYE. The whole CDR3 protein reads CASSPKKTSGSLYEQYF.

Ten or more counts support this clone. The CDR3 end lies 3 residues beyond the end of the read and is filled in from the germline J gene. J is TRBJ2-2 and V is TRBV30, with D possibly TRBD1 on 6 matching bases. Looked up from germline, CDR1 is GTSNPN and CDR2 is SVGIG (reference sequence). The CDR3 totals 14 residues. CDR3 sequence: CAWSPGGGYEKLFF. The sequenced CDR3 bases are TGTGCCTGGAGCCCCGGTGGGGGCTATGAAAAG.

This clone was observed at least ten times. The read halts 3 residues ahead of the CDR3 end, with the missing end drawn from the germline J gene. The chain has TRBV7-6 and TRBJ1-1; D is ambiguous. The CDR3 sequence is 13 residues long. The ends were cut back, 0 bases at V and 4 bases at J, with 6 bases in the middle. Germline CDR1 and CDR2: SGHVS and FNYEAQ. The CDR3 DNA, read in part, is TGTGCCAGCAGCTTAGCAAGCGTCACTGAA. Protein: CASSLASVTE. The whole CDR3 region reads CASSLASVTEAFF.

At least ten counts were recorded for this clone. With the read ending 3 residues before the CDR3 end, the germline J gene is used to fill in that end. The chain combines TRBV6-2 or TRBV6-3 with TRBJ2-5; 8 nucleotides line up with TRBD2. This CDR3 contains 15 residues. Germline lookup yields CDR1 MNHEY and CDR2 SVGEGT. V was pared by 7 bases and J by 4 bases, with 11 bases of the junction left unmatched. The CDR3 bases that were read are TGTGCCAGCACCACTACGCGGGGGGTGGGAGAGACC. Translating it yields CASTTTRGVGET. The entire CDR3 protein reads CASTTTRGVGETQYF.

This clone was seen at least ten times. The read gets to within 3 residues of the CDR3 end, and the germline J gene fills in the rest. The chain combines TRBV19 with TRBJ2-5, with 8 nucleotides matching TRBD2. This CDR3 has 15 amino acids. Germline loops: CDR1 LNHDA, CDR2 SQIVND (reference sequence). The V gene end was trimmed by 5 bases and the J gene end by 4 bases; junction bases not matched to a gene: 9. The CDR3 sequence is CASSDERESRETQYF. The CDR3 bases that were read are TGTGCCAGTAGTGACGAGCGGGAGAGTCGAGAGACC.

The sample holds many counts of this clone. The read comes to an end 3 residues before the CDR3 does, leaving the germline J gene to fill in the end. The chain recombines TRBV20-1 with TRBJ2-3, with unresolved D. V shed 0 bases and J shed 1 base, with 23 bases lying between them. CDR1 is DFQATT, CDR2 SNEGSKA, per germline (reference sequence). The CDR3 runs 19 residues. The CDR3 protein is CSARDPPGGGFPGTDTQYF. The CDR3 bases that were read are TGCAGTGCTAGAGACCCCCCCGGCGGCGGTTTCCCAGGCACAGATACG.

This clone occurred many times. The CDR3 extends 3 residues past the end of the read, so its final part is completed from the germline J gene. This chain connects TRBV20-1 to TRBJ2-7; D might be TRBD1 (5 bases). The CDR3 is made up of 12 amino acids. V gave up 6 bases and J gave up 4 bases, with 13 bases separating them. Germline V gene lookup returns CDR1 DFQATT and CDR2 SNEGSKA (reference sequence). This chain's CDR3 is CSAQTAGYEQYF. The sequenced CDR3 bases are TGCAGTGCACAGACAGCTGGATACGAG.

The sample holds many counts of this clone. The part of the CDR3 DNA that was read is TGTGCCAGCAGCCCCGCGGTGGGGCTCAATGAG. Amino acids: CASSPAVGLNE. Given in full, the CDR3 is CASSPAVGLNEQFF. This sequence joins TRBV7-9 and TRBJ2-1; perhaps TRBD1 as D (5 bases). The read finishes 3 residues shy of the CDR3 end, and the germline J gene is used to complete it. The CDR3 consists of 14 residues. V lost 5 bases and J 6 bases, leaving 14 bases between the germline ends. Germline CDR1 reads SEHNR; CDR2 reads FQNEAQ (reference sequence).

This clone was counted ten times or more. The CDR3 is cut off 3 residues early in the read; its end comes from the germline J gene. V usage is TRBV30 and J usage is TRBJ2-4; weak D call: TRBD1 (5 bases). The CDR3 runs to 12 residues. From germline, CDR1 is GTSNPN and CDR2 SVGIG (reference sequence). The sequenced CDR3 bases are TGTGCCTGGTGGGCAGGGATAAATGGT. The encoded protein is CAWWAGING. The full CDR3 is CAWWAGINGQYF. The full variable domain, its missing parts supplied by reference TRBV30 and TRBJ2-4, is SQTIHQWPATLVQPVGSPLSLECTVEGTSNPNLYWYRQAAGRGLQLLFYSVGIGQISSEVPQNLSASRPQDRQFILSSKKLLLSDSGFYLCAWWAGINGQYFGAGTRLSVL.

This clone was seen a few times. With a much larger clone just one base away, this may be a read error. The sequenced fragment ends 3 residues before the CDR3 boundary, so the rest is inferred from the germline J gene. The rearrangement links TRBV6-4 to TRBJ2-5, with D perhaps matching TRBD1 (6 bases). Germline CDR1 and CDR2: MRHNA and SNTAGT. The CDR3 sequence is 14 residues long. CDR3 DNA, as far as it was read: TGTGCCAGCAGTGACTCGCCAGGGGCAGATACC. This encodes CASSDSPGADT. The whole CDR3 protein is CASSDSPGADTQYF.

This clone was detected many times. Sequencing ends 3 residues short of the CDR3 end; the germline J gene provides the rest. The chain employs TRBV2 and TRBJ2-5; 9 bases are shared with TRBD2. CDR1 and CDR2 from the germline V gene are SNHLY and FYNNEI. The J segment lost 0 bases and the V segment lost 8 bases, leaving 4 bases of the junction unmatched. The CDR3 runs 14 residues. The covered CDR3 bases are TGTGCCAGCCGGACTAGCGCCAACCAAGAGACC. Encoded protein: CASRTSANQET. The complete CDR3 sequence is CASRTSANQETQYF.